This entry concerns a single TCR beta chain. Generated by immunoSEQ multiplex PCR, the TCRdb table keeps only in-frame clones and is missing some. The data hold 80,000 or so clones, with about 90% observed a single time. These data come from a study of T cell changes during pregnancy in multiple sclerosis. The receptor's source is a female donor with multiple sclerosis, enrolled in a pregnancy study. The sequenced sample was peripheral blood, obtained before pregnancy.

Here the CDR3 reads CASSLGITGKGSSNTGELFF. DNA of the CDR3: TGCGCCAGCAGCTTGGGTATCACAGGGAAAGGGAGTTCGAACACCGGGGAGCTGTTTTTT. The chain uses TRBV5-1 and TRBJ2-2; possibly TRBD1 for D (6 bases). This CDR3 contains 20 residues. Trimming shortened V by 0 bases and J by 0 bases, and 21 bases separated the two germline ends. Germline V gives CDR1 SGHRS, CDR2 YFSETQ.